The text below deals with one T cell receptor beta chain. Its cognate antigen has yet to be identified. Per-nucleotide qualities are absent, and no much larger clonotype sits a single base away. The method was the immunoSEQ multiplex PCR assay. Entries here come from immuneACCESS through TCRdb and include only in-frame sequences with V and J called. Some clones fail to appear in such tables; in the studies checked, an unresolved V gene covers under half of the shortfall, and the cause of the remainder is unknown. The sample includes approximately 40,000 clones, with about 92% observed a single time. The ten largest clonotypes hold 1.3% of the sample. CDR1 and CDR2, looked up from the germline V gene, are SGHRS and YFSETQ. V ends up 4 bases short and J 2 bases short, with an unmatched junction base count of 3. Including the terminal cysteine and phenylalanine, the CDR3 comprises 15 residues. Only the CDR3 DNA is retained, 45 bases long and in frame from the first base.

The sample is drawn from a study of T cell changes during pregnancy in multiple sclerosis (dated by TCRdb to between 2017 and 2020). Concerning the study at large: Changes in the T cell repertoire over the course of pregnancy were examined in this study in women with multiple sclerosis.

The rearranged segments are TRBV5-1 and TRBJ1-5, and 10 bases in between align with TRBD1. The sample comprised peripheral blood. This clonotype was obtained from a female donor with multiple sclerosis, enrolled in a pregnancy study. At the DNA level, the sequence is TGCGCCAGCAGCCCCGGGACAGGGGGCAATCAGCCCCAGCATTTT. Its translation is CASSPGTGGNQPQHF.